The source of this TCR beta chain is a study of T-cell memory formation after mild COVID-19. Constant-segment primers and 5'RACE yielded cDNA libraries for TCR alpha and TCR beta, each carrying sample barcodes and UMIs. TCRdb passed the 5' RACE reads through MiXCR, listing each CDR3 protein once. This sample has 98,000 or so distinct CDR3 sequences, with roughly 19% found just once. Study results and caveats: Largely, contracting CD4+ clones fell within CM and EM, and contracting CD8+ clones within EMRA.

Trimming shortened V by 5 bases and J by 2 bases, and 12 bases separated the two germline ends. From germline, CDR1 is MNHEY and CDR2 SVGAGI. CDR3 length: 14 amino acids. Notes on this clonotype: Its antigen is currently unknown.

V gene TRBV6-5 combines with J gene TRBJ1-1; D is unclear. The clonotype originates from a man between 18 and 29 years old who had mild COVID-19 (a few samples of this study predate the infection). Cell type and time point are not known. The sequencing input was PBMCs or a T cell subset sorted from them (not recorded which). The CDR3 protein is CASSDHRDNTEAFF. The DNA of the CDR3 is TGTGCCAGCAGTGACCACCGGGATAACACTGAAGCTTTCTTT.